The source of this T cell receptor beta chain is a study of regulatory T cells in long-lasting Graves disease. Germline V gene lookup returns CDR1 SGHRS and CDR2 YFSETQ. V was trimmed by 1 base and J by 8 bases, leaving 16 bases between them. The CDR3 runs 15 residues. This clonotype appeared many times. Combining iRepertoire HTBI primers with Arm-PCR of CDR3 regions, the authors built TCR beta libraries. TCRdb fed the multiplex PCR reads into MiXCR, producing one record per CDR3 protein. The data contain hundreds of thousands of distinct CDR3 sequences, 15% to 20% of them singletons. Time point given: newly diagnosed GD, antithyroid drugs for less than 3 months. RNA isolated from PBMCs was used to make the TCR library.

The chain employs TRBV5-1 and TRBJ1-5; no clear D. Sequencing was performed on peripheral blood mononuclear cells (PBMCs), taken at new diagnosis, from a patient treated with antithyroid drugs. This clonotype was sampled from a female donor with Graves disease. The CDR3 protein is CASSLTGPYQEPQHF. For the CDR3, the DNA is TGCGCCAGCAGCTTGACTGGGCCCTACCAGGAGCCCCAGCATTTT. The entire variable domain, with the rest obtained from reference TRBV5-1 and TRBJ1-5, is as follows: KAGVTQTPRYLIKTRGQQVTLSCSPISGHRSVSWYQQTPGQGLQFLFEYFSETQRNKGNFPGRFSGRQFSNSRSEMNVSTLELGDSALYLCASSLTGPYQEPQHFGDGTRLSIL.